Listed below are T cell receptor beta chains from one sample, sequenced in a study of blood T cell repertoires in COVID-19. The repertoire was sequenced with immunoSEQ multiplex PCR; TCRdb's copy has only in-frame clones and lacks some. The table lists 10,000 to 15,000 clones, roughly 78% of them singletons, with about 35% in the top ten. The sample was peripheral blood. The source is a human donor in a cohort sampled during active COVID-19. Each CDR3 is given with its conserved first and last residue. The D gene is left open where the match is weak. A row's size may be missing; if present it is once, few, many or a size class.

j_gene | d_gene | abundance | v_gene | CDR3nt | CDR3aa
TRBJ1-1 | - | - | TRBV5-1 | TGCGCCAGCAGCTTGGTGTCAGGCAGGGCGAACACTGAAGCTTTCTTT | CASSLVSGRANTEAFF
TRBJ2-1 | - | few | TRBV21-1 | TGTGCCAGCAGCAAAGATTCTAGCGGGGACTACAATGAGCAGTTCTTC | CASSKDSSGDYNEQFF
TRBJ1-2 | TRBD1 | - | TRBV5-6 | TGTGCCAGCAGCGCCACGCCCGGGACAGCGTACTATGGCTACACCTTC | CASSATPGTAYYGYTF
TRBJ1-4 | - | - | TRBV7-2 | TGTGCCAGCAGTCCTGGGGGGGGACAAAATGAAAAACTGTTTTTT | CASSPGGGQNEKLFF
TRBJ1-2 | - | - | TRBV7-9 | TGTGCCAGCAGCCCTCCTTCGGACAGCTATGGCTACACCTTC | CASSPPSDSYGYTF
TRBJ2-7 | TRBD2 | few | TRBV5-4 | TGTGCCAGCAGCGACAACGTGGGTCGGGGGGGGAGCTACGAGCAGTACTTC | CASSDNVGRGGSYEQYF
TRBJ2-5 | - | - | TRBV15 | TGTGCCACCAGCAGGCGGGCCTCACAAGAGACCCAGTACTTC | CATSRRASQETQYF
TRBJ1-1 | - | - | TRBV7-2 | TGTGCCAGCAGCAGAAGGACACGCACTGAAGCTTTCTTT | CASSRRTRTEAFF
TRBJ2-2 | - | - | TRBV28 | TGTGCCAGTCTTCAGGGGTCCAGGACCGGGGAGCTGTTTTTT | CASLQGSRTGELFF
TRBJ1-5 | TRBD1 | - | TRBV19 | TGTGCCAGTAGTACCAAGACAGGGTTGAATCAGCCCCAGCATTTT | CASSTKTGLNQPQHF
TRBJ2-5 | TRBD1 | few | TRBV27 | TGTGCCAGCAGTTCGGACCGGACAGGGAATGGGAAGACCCAGTACTTC | CASSSDRTGNGKTQYF
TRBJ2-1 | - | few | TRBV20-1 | TGCAGTGCTAGATCGGTCAATGAGCAGTTCTTC | CSARSVNEQFF
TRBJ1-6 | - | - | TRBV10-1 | TGCGCCAGCAGTGAAGGGAGGGGGAGCTCCTATAATTCACCCCTCCACTTT | CASSEGRGSSYNSPLHF
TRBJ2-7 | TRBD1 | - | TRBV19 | TGTGCCAGTAGAAATTCTGGACAGGGTATCTACGAGCAGTACTTC | CASRNSGQGIYEQYF
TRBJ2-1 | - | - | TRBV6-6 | TGTGCCAGCAGTTCGGACAGCTACTCCTACAATGAGCAGTTCTTC | CASSSDSYSYNEQFF
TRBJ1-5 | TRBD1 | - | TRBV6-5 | TGTGCCAGCAGGATTGACAGGGGGCACAATCAGCCCCAGCATTTT | CASRIDRGHNQPQHF
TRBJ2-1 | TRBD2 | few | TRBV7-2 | TGTGCCAGCAGCTTAAAAGCGGGGGGGCCGGGTGAGCAGTTCTTC | CASSLKAGGPGEQFF
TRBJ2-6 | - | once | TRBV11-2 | TGTGCCAGCAGCCCAACAGGGTCTGGGGCCAACGTCCTGACTTTC | CASSPTGSGANVLTF
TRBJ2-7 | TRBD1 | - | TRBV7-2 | TGTGCCAGCAGCTTAGGGGACAGGGCCCTCGAGCAGTACTTC | CASSLGDRALEQYF
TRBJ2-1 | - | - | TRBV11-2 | TGTGCCAGCAGCTTAGACCCAGGGCATGAGCAGTTCTTC | CASSLDPGHEQFF
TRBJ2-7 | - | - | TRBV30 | TGTGCCTGGGGGGGGATGACAGGCGTCAGCTCCTACGAGCAGTACTTC | CAWGGMTGVSSYEQYF
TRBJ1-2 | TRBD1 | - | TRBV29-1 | TGCAGCGTTGCCTCGGAGGGACAGGGGTATGGCTACACCTTC | CSVASEGQGYGYTF
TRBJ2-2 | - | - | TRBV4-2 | TGTGCCAGCAGCCAACCCGACACCACCGGGGAGCTGTTTTTT | CASSQPDTTGELFF
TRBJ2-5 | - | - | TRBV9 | TGTGCCAGCAGCGTTCAGGGGCATCAAGAGACCCAGTACTTC | CASSVQGHQETQYF
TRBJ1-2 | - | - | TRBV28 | TGTGCCAGCAGTTTATCCCGACAGGAGGGCTACACCTTC | CASSLSRQEGYTF
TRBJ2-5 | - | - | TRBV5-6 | TGTGCCAGCAGCCCTGGAGGGGAGACCCAGTACTTC | CASSPGGETQYF
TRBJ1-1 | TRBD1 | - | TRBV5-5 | TGTGCCAGCAGCTTTCTTCTGACAGGGGGCGCTGAAGCTTTCTTT | CASSFLLTGGAEAFF